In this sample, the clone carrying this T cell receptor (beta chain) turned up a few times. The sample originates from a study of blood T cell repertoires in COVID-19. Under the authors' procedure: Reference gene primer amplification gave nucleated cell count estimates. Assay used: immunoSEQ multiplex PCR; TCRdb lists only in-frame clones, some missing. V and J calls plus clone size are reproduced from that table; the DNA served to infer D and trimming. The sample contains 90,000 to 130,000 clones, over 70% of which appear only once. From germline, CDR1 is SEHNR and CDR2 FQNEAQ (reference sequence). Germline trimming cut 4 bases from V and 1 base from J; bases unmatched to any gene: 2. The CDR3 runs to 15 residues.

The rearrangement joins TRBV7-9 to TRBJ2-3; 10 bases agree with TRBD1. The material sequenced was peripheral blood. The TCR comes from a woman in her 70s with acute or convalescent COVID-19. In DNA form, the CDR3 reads TGTGCCAGCAGCTCCGGGACAGGGGGCACAGATACGCAGTATTTT. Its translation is CASSSGTGGTDTQYF.